This T cell receptor beta chain was captured in a study of blood T cells in healthy people across ages. Findings of the study overall: Getting older went along with TCR beta diversity per million T cells dropping roughly linearly. Long-lived donors carried more naive CD4+ cells and greater diversity than aged donors. Those diversity estimates obtained from one million T cells were thought to be underestimates.

For this clonotype: The antigen is not known.

In germline, CDR1 is GTSNPN, CDR2 SVGIG (reference sequence). The CDR3 runs to 15 residues. V was cut by 1 base and J by 13 bases, with 23 bases left in between. Per-sample PBMC isolation yielded at least 6 million cells. Then a second PCR, running roughly 7 to 11 cycles, was carried out with a sample-barcoded 5' primer and a J-beta primer mix. TCRdb re-analysed the 5' RACE reads in MiXCR, keeping a single row per CDR3 protein. The sample has some 1.4 million distinct CDR3 sequences, about 43% seen once. This receptor was obtained from a woman between 18 and 30 years old in good health. V and J are TRBV30 and TRBJ2-1, with D perhaps TRBD1 or TRBD2 (5 bases each). The sample consisted of blood. CDR3 in DNA: TGTGCCTGGAGTGAGGGGACGAATATTAAAGAGACCCAGTTCTTC. It codes for CAWSEGTNIKETQFF.